This T cell receptor beta chain was identified in a study of lymphopenia after photon versus proton radiotherapy. Method: immunoSEQ multiplex PCR; TCRdb's copy keeps in-frame clones and lacks some. The sample records about 70,000 clones, roughly 92% being singletons. Per the germline V gene, CDR1 is MGHRA and CDR2 is YSYEKL. V gave up 0 bases and J gave up 2 bases; unmatched junction bases: 7. There are 17 residues in the CDR3. Note on this clone: Its antigen is unknown.

General observations from the study: Post-nadir TCR diversity decline inversely tracked overall survival among those who died. Under photons, naive T cells and diversity fell while effector/memory populations rose. Oligoclonal CD8+ Temra expansion after nadir drove photon patients' diversity drop.

The J gene is TRBJ2-7, the V gene TRBV4-1; the match to TRBD2 covers 10 bases. This TCR came from a woman between 40 and 50 years old with cholangiocarcinoma. The specimen was peripheral blood, collected from a patient treated with photon-based radiotherapy. The CDR3 sequence is CASSQDLAGVVTYEQYF. In nucleotides, the CDR3 is TGCGCCAGCAGCCAAGATCTAGCGGGGGTTGTAACCTACGAGCAGTACTTC.